The T cell receptor beta chain described here comes from a study of cytomegalovirus exposure and HLA in healthy donors. Across the study: Falling in the Caucasian-associated ancestry cluster were roughly 80% of a few hundred genotyped donors.

PCR employed 60 Vbeta and 13 Jbeta primers. Original analysis: About 88 million unique TCR beta chains, 10 million to 13 million of them shared, were counted by a later analysis. The table came from immunoSEQ multiplex PCR; TCRdb's copy has only in-frame clones and leaves some out. The DNA was the basis for D and trimming; V, J and clone size are from that table. The sample lists under 150,000 clones, approximately 85% seen once, with under 2% in the top ten. V trimming: 6 bases; J trimming: 1 base; junction bases outside the gene matches: 5. The CDR3 is made up of 14 amino acids. Germline V CDR1 and CDR2: SQVTM, ANQGSEA.

The TCR sequence derives from a boy aged 5 to 17 in good health and CMV-seronegative. The sample consisted of PBMCs. This sequence joins TRBV29-1 and TRBJ2-7; 11 nucleotides match TRBD2. The CDR3 spells CSVASSGRSYEQYF. The CDR3 DNA follows: TGCAGCGTAGCATCTAGCGGGAGGTCCTACGAGCAGTACTTC.